A selection of T cell receptor beta chains follows, all from one sample in a study of prognosis after radiotherapy for stage I lung cancer. TCRdb passed the multiplex PCR reads through MiXCR, listing each CDR3 protein once. Of around 26,000 distinct CDR3 sequences in the sample, around 42% were seen once. The material sequenced was PBMCs, taken before or after stereotactic body radiation therapy (not recorded which). The receptors were gathered from a donor of 50 years or more with non-small cell lung cancer. Each CDR3 is given with its conserved first and last residue. D genes are given only for firm matches. Size is stated for part of the rows, as once, few or many counts, or as a class when the clone is expanded.

v_call: TRBV28; d_call: NA; j_call: TRBJ2-7; clone_size: medium-sized; cdr3_nt: TGTGCCAGCAGTTTAGTAAGCGGGCCGGGTCCGTACGAGCAGTACTTC; cdr3_aa: CASSLVSGPGPYEQYF
v_call: TRBV25-1; d_call: NA; j_call: TRBJ2-2; clone_size: many; cdr3_nt: TGTGCCATCAGTGAGGGGATGCTAGGAGGGCAGAACACCGGGGAGCTGTTTTTT; cdr3_aa: CAISEGMLGGQNTGELFF
v_call: TRBV15; d_call: TRBD2; j_call: TRBJ2-3; clone_size: many; cdr3_nt: TGTGCCACAACTCTAGCGGGGTTCACAGATACGCAGTATTTT; cdr3_aa: CATTLAGFTDTQYF
v_call: TRBV5-1; d_call: NA; j_call: TRBJ1-2; clone_size: NA; cdr3_nt: TGCGCCAGCAGCTTGGGAGGATGGGACGACTATGGCTACACCTTC; cdr3_aa: CASSLGGWDDYGYTF
v_call: TRBV11-3; d_call: TRBD1; j_call: TRBJ1-1; clone_size: NA; cdr3_nt: TGTGCCAGTGGACAGGGGAAGGCTTTCTTT; cdr3_aa: CASGQGKAFF
v_call: TRBV4-1; d_call: TRBD1; j_call: TRBJ1-3; clone_size: many; cdr3_nt: TGCGCCAGCAGCCTCGACAGGGACAGTGGAAACACCATATATTTT; cdr3_aa: CASSLDRDSGNTIYF
v_call: TRBV20-1; d_call: TRBD2; j_call: TRBJ2-7; clone_size: many; cdr3_nt: TGCAGTGCTAGTTCGGGAGGAACTTTGGGCTACGAGCAGTACTTC; cdr3_aa: CSASSGGTLGYEQYF
v_call: TRBV7-2; d_call: NA; j_call: TRBJ1-1; clone_size: many; cdr3_nt: TGTGCCAGCAGCTCCCTGTTACGGGGCACTGAAGCTTTCTTT; cdr3_aa: CASSSLLRGTEAFF
v_call: TRBV28; d_call: NA; j_call: TRBJ1-5; clone_size: NA; cdr3_nt: TGTGCCAGCAGTTTACCGGGGAATCCCGCCGTGAGCAATCAGCCCCATCATTTT; cdr3_aa: CASSLPGNPAVSNQPHHF
v_call: TRBV7-8; d_call: TRBD1; j_call: TRBJ1-1; clone_size: many; cdr3_nt: TGTGCCAGCAGTTACGACAGGGTGGAAGCAGCTTTCTTT; cdr3_aa: CASSYDRVEAAFF
v_call: TRBV7-6; d_call: NA; j_call: TRBJ2-1; clone_size: NA; cdr3_nt: TGTGCCAGCAGCCCCCGCTTAGGCGGTGGGGAGTTGTTCTTC; cdr3_aa: CASSPRLGGGELFF
v_call: TRBV10-3; d_call: TRBD1; j_call: TRBJ1-5; clone_size: many; cdr3_nt: TGTGCCATCAGCGGACAGGGTGTAAATCAGCCCCAGCATTTT; cdr3_aa: CAISGQGVNQPQHF
v_call: TRBV19; d_call: TRBD2; j_call: TRBJ2-1; clone_size: many; cdr3_nt: TGTGCCAGTAGCCCTATAGCGGGAGGGAGGGGCTACAATGAGCAGTTCTTC; cdr3_aa: CASSPIAGGRGYNEQFF
v_call: TRBV11-3; d_call: TRBD2; j_call: TRBJ2-1; clone_size: NA; cdr3_nt: TGTGCCAGCAGCTTCGAGGGGACTAGCGGGAGTTTGTCCTACAATGAGCAGTTCTTC; cdr3_aa: CASSFEGTSGSLSYNEQFF